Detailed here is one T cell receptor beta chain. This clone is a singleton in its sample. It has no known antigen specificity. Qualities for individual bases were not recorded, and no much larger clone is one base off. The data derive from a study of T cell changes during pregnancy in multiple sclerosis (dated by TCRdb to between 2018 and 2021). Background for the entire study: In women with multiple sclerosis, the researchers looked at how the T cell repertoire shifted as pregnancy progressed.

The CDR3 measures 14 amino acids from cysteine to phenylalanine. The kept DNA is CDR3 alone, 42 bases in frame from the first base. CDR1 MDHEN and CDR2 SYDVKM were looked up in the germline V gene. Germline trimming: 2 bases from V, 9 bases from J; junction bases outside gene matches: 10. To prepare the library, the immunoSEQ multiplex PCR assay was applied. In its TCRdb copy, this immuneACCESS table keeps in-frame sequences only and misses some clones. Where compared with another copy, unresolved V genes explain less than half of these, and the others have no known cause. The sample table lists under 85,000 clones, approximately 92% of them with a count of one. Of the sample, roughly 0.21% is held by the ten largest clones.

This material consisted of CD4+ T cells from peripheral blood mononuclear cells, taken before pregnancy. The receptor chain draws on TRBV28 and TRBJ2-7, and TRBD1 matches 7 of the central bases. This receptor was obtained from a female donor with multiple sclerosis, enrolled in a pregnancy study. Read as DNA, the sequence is TGTGCCAGCAGTTTAATTATTAACAGGGGATCGCAGTACTTC. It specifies CASSLIINRGSQYF. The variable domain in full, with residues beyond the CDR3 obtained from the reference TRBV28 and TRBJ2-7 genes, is DVKVTQSSRYLVKRTGEKVFLECVQDMDHENMFWYRQDPGLGLRLIYFSYDVKMKEKGDIPEGYSVSREKKERFSLILESASTNQTSMYLCASSLIINRGSQYFGPGTRLTVT.